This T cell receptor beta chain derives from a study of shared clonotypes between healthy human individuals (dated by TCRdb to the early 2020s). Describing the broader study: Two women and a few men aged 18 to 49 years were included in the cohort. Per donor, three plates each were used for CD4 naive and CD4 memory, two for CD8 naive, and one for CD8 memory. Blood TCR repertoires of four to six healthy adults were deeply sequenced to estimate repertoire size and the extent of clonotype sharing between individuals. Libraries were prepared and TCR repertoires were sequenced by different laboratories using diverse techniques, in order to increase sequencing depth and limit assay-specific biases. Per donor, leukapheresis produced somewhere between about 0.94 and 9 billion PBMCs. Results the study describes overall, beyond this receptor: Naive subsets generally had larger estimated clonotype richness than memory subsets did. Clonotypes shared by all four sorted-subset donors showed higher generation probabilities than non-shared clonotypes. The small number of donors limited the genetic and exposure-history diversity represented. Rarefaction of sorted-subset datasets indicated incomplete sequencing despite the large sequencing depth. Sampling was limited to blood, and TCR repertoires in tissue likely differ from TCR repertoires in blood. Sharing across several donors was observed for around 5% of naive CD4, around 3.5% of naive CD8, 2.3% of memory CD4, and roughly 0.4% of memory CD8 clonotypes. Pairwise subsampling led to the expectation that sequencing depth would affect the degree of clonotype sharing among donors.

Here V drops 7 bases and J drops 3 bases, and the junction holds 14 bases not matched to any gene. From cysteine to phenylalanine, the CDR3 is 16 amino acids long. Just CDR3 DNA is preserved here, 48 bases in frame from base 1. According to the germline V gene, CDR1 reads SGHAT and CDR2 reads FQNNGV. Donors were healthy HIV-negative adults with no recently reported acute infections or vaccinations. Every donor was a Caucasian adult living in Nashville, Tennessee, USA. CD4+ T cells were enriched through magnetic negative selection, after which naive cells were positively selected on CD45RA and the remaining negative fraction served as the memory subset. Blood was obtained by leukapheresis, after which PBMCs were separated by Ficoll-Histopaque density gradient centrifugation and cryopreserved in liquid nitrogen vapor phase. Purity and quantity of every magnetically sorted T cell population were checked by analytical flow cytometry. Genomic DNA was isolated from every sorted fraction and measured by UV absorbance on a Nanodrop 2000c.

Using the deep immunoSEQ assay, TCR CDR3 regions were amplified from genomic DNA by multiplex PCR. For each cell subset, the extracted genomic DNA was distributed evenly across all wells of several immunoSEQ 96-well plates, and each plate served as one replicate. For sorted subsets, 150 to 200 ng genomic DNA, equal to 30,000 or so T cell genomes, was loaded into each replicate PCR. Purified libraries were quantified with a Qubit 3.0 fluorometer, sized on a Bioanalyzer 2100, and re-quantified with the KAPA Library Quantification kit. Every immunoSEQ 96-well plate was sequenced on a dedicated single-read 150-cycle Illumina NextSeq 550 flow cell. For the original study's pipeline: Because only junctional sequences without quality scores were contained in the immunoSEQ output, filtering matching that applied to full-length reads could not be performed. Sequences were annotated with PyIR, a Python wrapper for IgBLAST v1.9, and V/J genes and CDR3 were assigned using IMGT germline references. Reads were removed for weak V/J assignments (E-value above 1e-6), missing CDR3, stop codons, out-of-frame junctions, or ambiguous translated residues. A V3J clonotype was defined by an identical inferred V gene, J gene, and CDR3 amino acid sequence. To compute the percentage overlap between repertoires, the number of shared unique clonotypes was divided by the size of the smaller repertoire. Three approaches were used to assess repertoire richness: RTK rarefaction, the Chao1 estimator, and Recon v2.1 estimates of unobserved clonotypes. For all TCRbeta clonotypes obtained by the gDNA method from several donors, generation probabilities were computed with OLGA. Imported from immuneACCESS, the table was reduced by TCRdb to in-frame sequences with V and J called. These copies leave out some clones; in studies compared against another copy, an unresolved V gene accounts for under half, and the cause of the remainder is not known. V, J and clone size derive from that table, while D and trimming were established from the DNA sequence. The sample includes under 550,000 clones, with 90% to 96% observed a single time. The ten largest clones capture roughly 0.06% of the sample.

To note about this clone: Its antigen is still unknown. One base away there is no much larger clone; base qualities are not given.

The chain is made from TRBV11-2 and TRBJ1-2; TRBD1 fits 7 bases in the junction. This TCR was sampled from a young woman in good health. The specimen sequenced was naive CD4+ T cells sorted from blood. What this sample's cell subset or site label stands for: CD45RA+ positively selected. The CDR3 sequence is CASMGGEQGSDYGYTF. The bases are TGTGCCAGCATGGGAGGGGAACAGGGGAGCGACTATGGCTACACCTTC. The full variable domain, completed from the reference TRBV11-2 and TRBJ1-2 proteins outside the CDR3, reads EAGVAQSPRYKIIEKRQSVAFWCNPISGHATLYWYQQILGQGPKLLIQFQNNGVVDDSQLPKDRFSAERLKGVDSTLKIQPAKLEDSAVYLCASMGGEQGSDYGYTFGSGTRLTVV.